This T cell receptor beta chain was sequenced during a study of blood T cell repertoires in COVID-19. Looking at the study overall: COVID-19 samples, acute and convalescent, were from the United States, Italy and Spain. T cells, B-cell-depleted T cells, or PBMCs supplied cDNA or gDNA.

This clone was seen more than once but under ten times. In germline, CDR1 is MNHEY, CDR2 SVGAGI. The CDR3 spans 13 residues. With 6 bases clipped from V and 5 bases from J, the junction kept 7 bases outside the gene matches. Per the authors' pipeline: The authors estimated nucleated cell counts from reference gene primer amplification. Clones were sequenced by immunoSEQ multiplex PCR, and TCRdb holds only the in-frame ones, with some missing. V, J and clone size derive from that table, while D and trimming were established from the DNA sequence. The repertoire holds about 47,000 clones, with around 65% as singletons.

This clonotype originated in a woman aged 70-85 years with acute or convalescent COVID-19. Sequencing was performed on peripheral blood. This sequence joins TRBV6-5 and TRBJ2-7; 7 nucleotides match TRBD1. The chain's CDR3 is CASRPIDRDEQYF. The CDR3 DNA reads as TGTGCCAGCAGGCCCATCGACAGGGACGAGCAGTACTTC.